This T cell receptor (beta chain) was sequenced for a study of molecular identifiers for immune sequencing clone quantification. This clonotype has a count of ten or more. CDR3 length: 12 amino acids. Per germline, CDR1 SGHTA and CDR2 FQGTGA. The V end lost 0 bases, the J end lost 7 bases, and 4 bases lay between the germline ends. TCRdb ran MiXCR on the PCR reads and lists one entry per CDR3 protein. The profile shows about 640,000 distinct CDR3 sequences, 20% of them singletons. This receptor was taken from a human donor in good health. Some libraries in this study had Jurkat cell RNA spiked in. The rearrangement uses TRBV7-3 and TRBJ2-1; D is ambiguous. The sample comprised naive CD8+ T cells from blood, with Jurkat cell RNA spiked in. Regarding subset: FACS-sorted CD8+CD4-CCR7+CD45RA+ naive T cells. CDR3 in DNA: TGTGCCAGCAGCTTAACTGCGAATGAGCAGTTCTTC. It specifies CASSLTANEQFF.